This TCR gamma chain was recorded in a study of gammadelta T cells in human blood (TCRdb year 2020). According to the germline V gene (reference sequence), CDR1 reads GITISATS and CDR2 reads ISYDGTV. Inclusive of the bounding cysteine and phenylalanine, the CDR3 is 15 residues long. Just the 45-base CDR3 DNA is kept, in frame starting at base 1. Trimmed from V: 6 bases; trimmed from J: 2 bases; junction bases lacking a gene match: 13. As regards this clone: Its antigen is currently not known. A far larger clone is one base from this, pointing to a likely read error.

General findings and caveats noted by the study authors: The study reported that microbial exposure appeared to drive polyclonal expansion of innate gamma-delta T cells immediately after birth.

The protocol used for the library was RT-PCR. The data were produced on an Illumina MiSeq. TCRdb reran clone calling on the public reads with CATT; rows sharing one DNA sequence were then combined. The sample contains 150 to 250 gamma-chain clones, 50% to 65% of them found a single time. The ten largest clonotypes hold over 35% of the sample. What was sequenced was Vgamma9Vdelta2 gamma-delta T cells from adult blood. The TCR was taken from a human donor. Rearrangement joined TRGV9 to TRGJ1 or TRGJ2. CDR3 loop: CALWTTTKYYYKKLF. The DNA reads TGTGCCTTGTGGACGACAACCAAGTATTATTATAAGAAACTCTTT.